This T cell receptor beta chain was profiled in a study of high-grade serous ovarian cancer treatment subgroups. Study-level background: On average, around 15,000 reads and about 8,100 unique TCR beta rearrangements were obtained per sample.

About this clone: The antigen is unknown.

Produced via immunoSEQ multiplex PCR; TCRdb's table is partial and in-frame only. Of around 2,600 clones in the sample, roughly 75% were seen once. The tumor samples were collected prior to definitive surgery or chemotherapy. Germline lookup yields CDR1 SGHRS and CDR2 YFSETQ. The length of the CDR3 is 15 residues. The ends were cut back, 4 bases at V and 0 bases at J, with 11 bases in the middle. Study findings and constraints: Spatial context was lost because tumors were sequenced in bulk. Repertoire analysis covered CDR3 alone, not CDR1 or CDR2. Repertoire similarity ranged about 0.1 to 0.79 between tumors of one patient.

The sample consisted of tumor tissue. The clonotype was recovered from a human donor with high-grade serous ovarian cancer. The genes are TRBV5-1 and TRBJ2-1; D gene uncertain. For the CDR3, the DNA is TGCGCCAGCAGCCCCTGGGTAAGCTCCTACAATGAGCAGTTCTTC. Translating it yields CASSPWVSSYNEQFF. The full variable domain, its missing parts supplied by reference TRBV5-1 and TRBJ2-1, is KAGVTQTPRYLIKTRGQQVTLSCSPISGHRSVSWYQQTPGQGLQFLFEYFSETQRNKGNFPGRFSGRQFSNSRSEMNVSTLELGDSALYLCASSPWVSSYNEQFFGPGTRLTVL.